Sequencing of this T cell receptor (beta chain) was carried out in a study of control samples from healthy donors and cancer patients. Germline CDR1 is MDHEN and CDR2 is SYDVKM. Trimming removed 5 bases from V and 3 bases from J, with 8 bases in between. The CDR3 covers 12 residues. The data were produced by immunoSEQ multiplex PCR, yet TCRdb's version contains in-frame clones alone and is incomplete. The sample yields some 51,000 clones, over 75% seen once. This chain connects TRBV28 to TRBJ2-7; D is uncertain. The sequenced sample consisted of blood. This TCR derives from a man aged 45-60 years in good health. The CDR3 DNA follows: TGTGCCAGCAGTATACTGGGCTACGAGCAGTACTTC. Its translation is CASSILGYEQYF.